The entry below gives a single T cell receptor (beta chain) sequence along with its context. What it binds is not known. PCR primers comprised 60 Vbeta and 13 Jbeta primers. Measured with immunoSEQ multiplex PCR; TCRdb has only the in-frame clones, and not every one. The sample includes 110,000 to 150,000 clones, over 80% of them seen just once. The CDR3 loop spans 12 amino acids. Germline loops: CDR1 SQVTM, CDR2 ANQGSEA. Trimming pared 7 bases from V and 2 bases from J, leaving 12 bases between. This entry is derived from a study of cytomegalovirus exposure and HLA in healthy donors. Study-wide context: Drawn from HLA-typed donors, about 85 million unique TCRs were held in an early data release. Study-wide results and limits: Researchers counted roughly 150 TCR beta chains as cytomegalovirus-associated.

This sequence originates from a female donor in good health and CMV-seronegative. The rearrangement uses TRBV29-1 and TRBJ2-7, with D perhaps matching TRBD1 (6 bases). The sample taken for sequencing was PBMCs. This CDR3 is CSATGQTYEQYF. The CDR3 bases are TGCAGCGCCACCGGACAGACCTACGAGCAGTACTTC.